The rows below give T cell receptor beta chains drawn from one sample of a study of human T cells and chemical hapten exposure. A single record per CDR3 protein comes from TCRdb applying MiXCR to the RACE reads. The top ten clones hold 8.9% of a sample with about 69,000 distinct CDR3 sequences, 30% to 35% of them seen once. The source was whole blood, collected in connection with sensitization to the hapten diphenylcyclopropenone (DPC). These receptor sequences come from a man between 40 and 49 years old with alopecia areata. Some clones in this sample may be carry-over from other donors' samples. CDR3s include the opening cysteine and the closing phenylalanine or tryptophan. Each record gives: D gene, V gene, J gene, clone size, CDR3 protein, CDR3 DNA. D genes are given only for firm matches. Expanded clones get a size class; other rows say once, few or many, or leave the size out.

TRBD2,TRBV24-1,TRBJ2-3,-,CATSERTSGRSTDTQYF,TGTGCCACCAGTGAAAGGACTAGCGGGAGATCCACAGATACGCAGTATTTT
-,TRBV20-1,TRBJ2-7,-,CSARVGDRAYEQYF,TGCAGTGCTAGGGTTGGGGACCGAGCCTACGAGCAGTACTTC
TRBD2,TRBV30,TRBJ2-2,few,CAWSRTRLTGELFF,TGTGCCTGGAGTAGGACTAGATTGACCGGGGAGCTGTTTTTT
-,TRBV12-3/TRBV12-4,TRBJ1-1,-,CASSRATGNTEAFF,TGTGCCAGCAGTCGAGCCACAGGGAACACTGAAGCTTTCTTT
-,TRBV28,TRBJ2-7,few,CASSLVGADSYEQYF,TGTGCCAGCAGTTTGGTAGGAGCCGATTCCTACGAGCAGTACTTC
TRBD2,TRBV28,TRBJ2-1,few,CASSPPGLADYNEQFF,TGTGCCAGCAGTCCTCCGGGACTAGCGGATTACAATGAGCAGTTCTTC
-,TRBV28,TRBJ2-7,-,CASSLGATDPGYEQYF,TGTGCCAGCAGTTTAGGGGCCACCGACCCGGGCTACGAGCAGTACTTC
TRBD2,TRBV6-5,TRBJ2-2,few,CASKPSGRTGELFF,TGTGCCAGCAAGCCTAGCGGGAGGACCGGGGAGCTGTTTTTT
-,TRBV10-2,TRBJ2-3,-,CASSESSGSTDTQYF,TGCGCCAGCAGTGAGTCTAGCGGAAGCACAGATACGCAGTATTTT
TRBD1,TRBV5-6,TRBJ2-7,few,CASSFLGQGIYEQYF,TGTGCCAGCAGCTTCTTGGGACAGGGGATCTACGAGCAGTACTTC
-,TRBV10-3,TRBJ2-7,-,CAIRRGDTSYEQYF,TGTGCCATCAGGAGGGGAGACACCTCCTACGAGCAGTACTTC
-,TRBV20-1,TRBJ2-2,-,CSATTGSANTGELFF,TGCAGTGCTACCACAGGTAGCGCGAACACCGGGGAGCTGTTTTTT
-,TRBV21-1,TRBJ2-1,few,CASSLDLPSGNEQFF,TGTGCCAGCAGCCTGGACTTACCCTCTGGAAATGAGCAGTTCTTC
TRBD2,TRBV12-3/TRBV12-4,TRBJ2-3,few,CASLFGGRATDTQYF,TGTGCCAGCCTATTTGGCGGGAGGGCAACAGATACGCAGTATTTT
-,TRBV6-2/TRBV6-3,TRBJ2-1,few,CASRSNEQFF,TGTGCCAGCAGATCGAACGAGCAGTTCTTC
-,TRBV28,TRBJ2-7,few,CASSSLAEQYF,TGTGCCAGCAGTTCCCTCGCCGAGCAGTACTTC
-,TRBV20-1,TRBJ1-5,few,CSAGRPGGERGQPQHF,TGCAGTGCCGGGCGCCCGGGGGGCGAGCGGGGGCAGCCCCAGCATTTT